This T cell receptor (beta chain) was obtained from a study of T-cell memory formation after mild COVID-19. Background on the study: The two donors had largely donor-specific TCR clusters. Findings and limits, study-wide: Memory sampled before infection contained some responding clones, suggesting cross-reactive memory joined.

Each CDR3 protein is one row after TCRdb ran MiXCR on the 5' RACE reads. Among roughly 260,000 distinct CDR3 sequences listed, 16% were seen once. This clonotype was found a few times. The antigen is unknown. The length of the CDR3 is 14 residues. Germline CDR1 and CDR2: MNHEY and SVGEGT. Trimming left V 2 bases short and J 4 bases short, with 11 bases between. V is TRBV6-2 or TRBV6-3 and J is TRBJ2-5, with a possible D match to TRBD2 (6 bases). Input material: PBMCs or a T cell subset sorted from them (not recorded which). The TCR comes from a man between 18 and 35 years old who had mild COVID-19 (a few samples of this study predate the infection). Cell type and time point are not known. DNA of the CDR3: TGTGCCAGCAGTTACCACGGGGGATCAGAGACCCAGTACTTC. Its translation: CASSYHGGSETQYF.